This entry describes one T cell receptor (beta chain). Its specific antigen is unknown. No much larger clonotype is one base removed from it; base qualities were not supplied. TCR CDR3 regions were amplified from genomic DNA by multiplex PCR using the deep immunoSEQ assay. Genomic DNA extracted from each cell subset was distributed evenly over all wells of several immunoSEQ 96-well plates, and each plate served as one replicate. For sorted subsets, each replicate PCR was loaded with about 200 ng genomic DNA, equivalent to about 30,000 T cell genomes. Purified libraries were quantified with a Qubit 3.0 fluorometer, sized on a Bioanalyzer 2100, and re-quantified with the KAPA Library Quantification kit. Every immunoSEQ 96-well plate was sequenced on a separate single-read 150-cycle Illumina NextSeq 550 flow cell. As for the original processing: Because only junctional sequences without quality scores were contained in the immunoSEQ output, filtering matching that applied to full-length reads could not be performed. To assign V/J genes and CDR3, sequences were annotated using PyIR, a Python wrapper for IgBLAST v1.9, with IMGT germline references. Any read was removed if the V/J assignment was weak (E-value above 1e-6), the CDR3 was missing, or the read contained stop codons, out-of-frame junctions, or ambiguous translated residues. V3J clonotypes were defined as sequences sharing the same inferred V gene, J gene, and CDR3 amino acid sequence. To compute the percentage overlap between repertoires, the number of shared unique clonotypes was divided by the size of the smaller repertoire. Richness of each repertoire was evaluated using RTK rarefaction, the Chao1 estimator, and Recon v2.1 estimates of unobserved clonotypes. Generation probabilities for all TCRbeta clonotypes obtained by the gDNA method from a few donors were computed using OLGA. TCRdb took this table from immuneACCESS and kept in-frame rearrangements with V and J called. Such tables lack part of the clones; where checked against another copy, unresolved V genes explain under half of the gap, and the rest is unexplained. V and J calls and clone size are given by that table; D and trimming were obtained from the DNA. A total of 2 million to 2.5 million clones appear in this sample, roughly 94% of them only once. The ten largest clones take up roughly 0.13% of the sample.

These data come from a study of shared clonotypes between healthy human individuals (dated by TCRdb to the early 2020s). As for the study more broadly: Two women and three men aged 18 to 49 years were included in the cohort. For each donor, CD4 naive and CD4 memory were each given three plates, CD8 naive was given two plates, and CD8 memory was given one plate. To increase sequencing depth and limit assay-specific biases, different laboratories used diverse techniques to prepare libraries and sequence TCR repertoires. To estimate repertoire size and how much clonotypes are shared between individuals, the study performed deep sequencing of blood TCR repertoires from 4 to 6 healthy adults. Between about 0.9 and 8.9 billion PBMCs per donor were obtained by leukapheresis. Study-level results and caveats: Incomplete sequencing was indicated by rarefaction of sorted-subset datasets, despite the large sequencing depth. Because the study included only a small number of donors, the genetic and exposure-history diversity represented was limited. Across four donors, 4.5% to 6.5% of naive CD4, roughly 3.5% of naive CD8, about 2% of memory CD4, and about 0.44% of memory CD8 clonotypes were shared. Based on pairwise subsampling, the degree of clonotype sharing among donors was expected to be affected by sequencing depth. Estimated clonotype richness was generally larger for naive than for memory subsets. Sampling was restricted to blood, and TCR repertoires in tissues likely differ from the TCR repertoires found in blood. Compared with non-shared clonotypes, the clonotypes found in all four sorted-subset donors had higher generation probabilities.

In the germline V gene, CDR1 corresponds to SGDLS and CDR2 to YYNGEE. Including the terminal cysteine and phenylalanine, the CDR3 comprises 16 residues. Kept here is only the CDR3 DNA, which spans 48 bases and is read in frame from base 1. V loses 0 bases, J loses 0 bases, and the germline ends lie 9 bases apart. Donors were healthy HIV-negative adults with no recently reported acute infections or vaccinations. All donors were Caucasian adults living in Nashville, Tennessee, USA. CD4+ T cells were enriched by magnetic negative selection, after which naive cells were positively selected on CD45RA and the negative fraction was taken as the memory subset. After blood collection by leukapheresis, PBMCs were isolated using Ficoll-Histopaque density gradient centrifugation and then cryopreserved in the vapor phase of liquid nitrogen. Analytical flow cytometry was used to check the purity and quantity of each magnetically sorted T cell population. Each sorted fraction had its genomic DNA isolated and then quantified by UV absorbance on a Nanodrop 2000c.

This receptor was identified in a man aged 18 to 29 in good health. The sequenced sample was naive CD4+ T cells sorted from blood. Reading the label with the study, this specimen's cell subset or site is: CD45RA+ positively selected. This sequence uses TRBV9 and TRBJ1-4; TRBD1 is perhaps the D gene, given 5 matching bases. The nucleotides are TGTGCCAGCAGCGTAGGGGCACAGGCAACTAATGAAAAACTGTTTTTT. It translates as CASSVGAQATNEKLFF. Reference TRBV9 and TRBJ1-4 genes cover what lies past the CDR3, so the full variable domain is DSGVTQTPKHLITATGQRVTLRCSPRSGDLSVYWYQQSLDQGLQFLIQYYNGEERAKGNILERFSAQQFPDLHSELNLSSLELGDSALYFCASSVGAQATNEKLFFGSGTQLSVL.